This T cell receptor beta chain is drawn from a study of response to subunit inactivated influenza vaccine. The germline V and J ends were trimmed by 6 bases and 5 bases, with 13 bases remaining between them. The CDR3 covers 13 residues. The germline CDR1 and CDR2 sequences are MNHEY and SMNVEV (reference sequence). Regarding the study as a whole: Authors suggested each seasonal flu vaccination may recruit only limited numbers of new T cells.

As concerns this clonotype: Its antigen remains unidentified.

TCRdb reprocessed the RT-PCR reads via MiXCR and lists one record per CDR3 protein. The table has over 800,000 distinct CDR3 sequences, 21% seen once; the top ten hold 10%. This clonotype originated in a man aged 50-60 years who received an inactivated influenza vaccine. The chain joins TRBV27 to TRBJ1-2, with no clear D. This material consisted of PBMCs from blood, taken about 5 days after vaccination. This CDR3 is CASSRLGFYGYTF. CDR3 sequence (DNA): TGTGCCAGCAGCAGACTGGGGTTTTATGGCTACACCTTC.